The entry below describes one T cell receptor (beta chain). As yet, its antigen is unknown. TCRdb re-called the 5' RACE reads through MiXCR, storing one row per CDR3 protein. Among a few hundred thousand distinct CDR3 sequences listed, about 15% were seen once. Germline CDR1 SEHNR, CDR2 FQNEAQ (reference sequence). The CDR3 has 16 residues. Trimming removed 1 base from V and 1 base from J, with 13 bases in between. The data originate from a study of T-cell memory formation after mild COVID-19. Whole-study findings and limits: There were some responding clones in pre-infection memory, which suggested that cross-reactive memory had joined. CD4+ bias marked clones expanding day 15 to 37, unlike balanced contracting clones.

This receptor was obtained from a young man who had mild COVID-19 (a few samples of this study predate the infection). Cell type and time point are not known. This rearrangement joins TRBV7-9 to TRBJ2-5; TRBD2 might be the D (6 bases). The sequencing input was PBMCs or a T cell subset sorted from them (not recorded which). CDR3 DNA: TGTGCCAGCAGCTTAGGGGGGGAATTCCCCCAAGAGACCCAGTACTTC. It specifies CASSLGGEFPQETQYF.